These 21 T cell receptor beta chains were sequenced from one sample in a study of a mutant IDH1 vaccine in newly diagnosed glioma. This sample's time point: week 5, during vaccination. Vaccine doses each comprised 300 ug of mutant IDH1 20-mer peptide, with topical imiquimod. No antigen has been identified for these receptors. Here immunoSEQ multiplex PCR was the method, and the copy in TCRdb shows in-frame clones only, minus some. The profile covers tens of thousands of clones, with approximately 82% appearing a single time and under 3.5% taken by the ten largest. This sample comprised PBMCs, obtained from a glioma patient whose treatment included an IDH1 peptide vaccine. The receptors were sampled from a man younger than 40 with glioma.

The genes are TRBV18 and TRBJ1-2; no firm D call. The CDR3 consists of 14 residues. Trimming pared 4 bases from V and 3 bases from J, leaving 12 bases between. Germline CDR1 is KGHSH and CDR2 is LQKENI. CDR3 in DNA: TGTGCCAGCTCACTCAATCCGGGCGACTATGGCTACACCTTC. This gives the protein CASSLNPGDYGYTF.

The table lists this clone with a few counts. The chain has TRBV5-4 and TRBJ1-1; D uncertain. V was clipped by 0 bases and J by 6 bases, with 15 bases between them. The germline CDR1 and CDR2 sequences are SGHNT and YYREEE (reference sequence). The CDR3 consists of 15 residues. CDR3 in amino acids: CASSLATLMGAEAFF. The CDR3 nucleotides are TGTGCCAGCAGCTTGGCGACACTGATGGGCGCTGAAGCTTTCTTT.

The chain couples TRBV4-1 to TRBJ1-2; D remains ambiguous. The V gene lost 0 bases and the J gene lost 4 bases, with 15 bases spanning the gap. CDR1 and CDR2 (germline): MGHRA, YSYEKL. The length of the CDR3 is 16 residues. Written as DNA, the CDR3 is TGCGCCAGCAGCCAAGATTTGACCGCACGATCCTATGGCTACACCTTC. Amino acid sequence: CASSQDLTARSYGYTF.

This chain links TRBV10-3 with TRBJ1-1; 8 bases map to TRBD1. Germline trimming cut 4 bases from V and 12 bases from J; bases unmatched to any gene: 10. The germline V gene has CDR1 ENHRY and CDR2 SYGVKD. There are 13 residues in the CDR3. In DNA, the CDR3 is TGTGCCATCAGTGCAGTTGGACAGGGCCTCTCTTTCTTT. This translates into CAISAVGQGLSFF.

The chain recombines TRBV9 with TRBJ1-4; maybe TRBD1 (6 bases). The CDR3 length is 18 residues. The ends were cut back, 4 bases at V and 2 bases at J, with 21 bases in the middle. Germline loops: CDR1 SGDLS, CDR2 YYNGEE. The CDR3 DNA is TGTGCCAGCAGCAAACGGACAGAGTCGGCCTCGACTAATGAAAAACTGTTTTTT. Translating it yields CASSKRTESASTNEKLFF.

CDR3 bases: TGTGCCAGCAGCAAAGCGGACCCTCCAGCGGGGGGCCCGAAGAAAAGCACAGATACGCAGTATTTT. As protein: CASSKADPPAGGPKKSTDTQYF. V and J are TRBV21-1 and TRBJ2-3; TRBD2, as called in the table, went unchecked against the DNA. TRBV21-1 is a pseudogene locus. The CDR3 sequence is 22 residues long.

J is TRBJ2-7 and V is TRBV7-8; D might be TRBD2 (6 bases). CDR1 SGHVS and CDR2 FQNEAQ come from the germline V gene. This CDR3 comprises 13 residues. The V gene lost 0 bases and the J gene lost 6 bases, with 9 bases spanning the gap. The CDR3 region is CASSLALGGEQYF. In DNA form, the CDR3 reads TGTGCCAGCAGCTTAGCGCTCGGGGGCGAGCAGTACTTC.

The rearrangement links TRBV10-3 to TRBJ2-5; tentatively, D is TRBD1 (6 bases). Germline CDR1 ENHRY, CDR2 SYGVKD. The CDR3 sequence is 14 residues long. Trimming took off 5 bases at V and 4 bases at J, with 14 bases between the two ends. The CDR3 loop is CAISSGTSPETQYF. CDR3 nucleotides: TGTGCCATCAGTTCCGGGACATCCCCAGAGACCCAGTACTTC.

The gene calls are TRBV5-1 and TRBJ2-5; D gene uncertain. The end of the DNA is better explained by TRBJ2-7, so the J call may be wrong. The CDR3 covers 12 residues. Germline CDR1 and CDR2: SGHRS and YFSETQ. The CDR3 region is CASSLESYEQYF. CDR3 nucleotides: TGCGCCAGCAGCTTGGAGTCATACGAGCAGTACTTC.

The chain combines TRBV6-5 with TRBJ2-1; possibly TRBD1 or TRBD2 for D (5 bases each). The CDR3 totals 14 residues. Trimming pared 2 bases from V and 1 base from J, leaving 6 bases between. From germline, CDR1 is MNHEY and CDR2 SVGAGI. The DNA for the CDR3 is TGTGCCAGCAGTTACGGGGGATCCTACAATGAGCAGTTCTTC. It codes for CASSYGGSYNEQFF.

In this sample, this clone turned up once. The J gene is TRBJ2-5, the V gene TRBV9, with D possibly matching TRBD1 (6 bases). There are 15 residues in the CDR3. V lost 2 bases to trimming and J lost 1 base, with 12 bases between them. The germline V gene encodes CDR1 SGDLS and CDR2 YYNGEE. CDR3 nucleotides: TGTGCCAGCAGCGTGGTAACAGGGACCCAAGAGACCCAGTACTTC. Translated, it gives CASSVVTGTQETQYF.

V gene TRBV28 combines with J gene TRBJ1-5, with TRBD1 as a possible D gene (6 bases). CDR1 and CDR2 from the germline V gene are MDHEN and SYDVKM. This CDR3 contains 13 residues. V dropped 7 bases and J dropped 6 bases, with 13 bases sitting between them. In nucleotides, the CDR3 is TGTGCCAGCACCAGGGGTGGCGGTCAGCCCCAGCATTTT. It yields the protein CASTRGGGQPQHF.

This clone was observed a single time. The rearrangement joins TRBV5-4 to TRBJ2-2; 11 nucleotides line up with TRBD2. J gave up 4 bases and V 0 bases, and 8 bases lay outside the gene matches. CDR1 and CDR2 from the germline V gene are SGHNT and YYREEE (reference sequence). The length of the CDR3 is 18 residues. The DNA of the CDR3 is TGTGCCAGCAGCTTGGACCCGAGTAGCGGGGGGGCCACCGGGGAGCTGTTTTTT. This gives the protein CASSLDPSSGGATGELFF.

The rearrangement uses TRBV15 and TRBJ2-6; no definite D call. V lost 0 bases and J 1 base, leaving 7 bases between the germline ends. Germline CDR1 and CDR2: LNHNV and YYDKDF (reference sequence). CDR3 length: 16 residues. The CDR3 is CATSREERSGANVLTF. The CDR3 DNA follows: TGTGCCACCAGCAGAGAAGAGAGATCTGGGGCCAACGTCCTGACTTTC.

This sequence joins TRBV5-1 and TRBJ2-3; D remains unclear. Germline V gives CDR1 SGHRS, CDR2 YFSETQ. The CDR3 runs to 12 residues. V was trimmed by 4 bases and J by 11 bases, leaving 14 bases between them. CDR3 loop: CASSPNVIRQYF. CDR3 bases: TGCGCCAGCAGCCCTAATGTAATTAGGCAGTATTTT.

Concerning this clone: Other DNA sequences from this sample encode an identical CDR3 as well. The chain joins TRBV2 to TRBJ1-5; D unresolved. V was clipped by 7 bases and J by 0 bases, with 13 bases between them. The CDR3 has 15 residues. Germline CDR1 reads SNHLY; CDR2 reads FYNNEI. CDR3 amino acids: CASTPEQISNQPQHF. DNA for the CDR3: TGTGCCAGCACCCCGGAGCAGATTAGCAATCAGCCCCAGCATTTT.

The chain uses TRBV19 and TRBJ1-2; a possible D gene is TRBD1 (6 bases). The CDR3 totals 15 residues. The germline V and J ends were trimmed by 6 bases and 0 bases, with 14 bases remaining between them. The germline gives CDR1 LNHDA, CDR2 SQIVND (reference sequence). The CDR3 region is CASRLTGTTNYGYTF. The CDR3, as DNA: TGTGCCAGTAGGCTGACCGGGACAACTAACTATGGCTACACCTTC.

This chain links TRBV5-6 with TRBJ1-2; TRBD1 agrees at 8 bases. Germline CDR1 reads SGHDT; CDR2 reads YYEEEE. The CDR3 is 16 amino acids. V lost 5 bases to trimming and J lost 2 bases; unmatched junction nucleotides: 11. This CDR3 is CASSQGLGQVNYGYTF. CDR3 coding DNA: TGTGCCAGCAGTCAGGGCCTGGGACAGGTAAACTATGGCTACACCTTC.

This clone was counted a few times. The chain carries TRBV6-1 and TRBJ1-1; D unresolved. CDR1 is MNHNS and CDR2 is SASEGT in the germline V gene. The CDR3 spans 12 residues. Trimming took off 5 bases at V and 6 bases at J, with 10 bases between the two ends. The CDR3: CASSPRMAEAFF. CDR3 DNA: TGTGCCAGCAGTCCTCGGATGGCTGAAGCTTTCTTT.

The chain couples TRBV14 to TRBJ2-1, with 7 bases fitting TRBD2. V lost 0 bases and J lost 2; bases outside the gene matches: 10. The germline V gene has CDR1 SGHDN and CDR2 FVKESK. This CDR3 has 18 residues. Here the CDR3 DNA reads TGTGCCAGCAGCCAAGAGAGGAACGGGGGGAAAGCCTACAATGAGCAGTTCTTC. Translation gives CASSQERNGGKAYNEQFF. Drawing the rest from reference TRBV14 and TRBJ2-1, the complete variable domain is EAGVTQFPSHSVIEKGQTVTLRCDPISGHDNLYWYRRVMGKEIKFLLHFVKESKQDESGMPNNRFLAERTGGTYSTLKVQPAELEDSGVYFCASSQERNGGKAYNEQFFGPGTRLTVL.

This clone was observed a single time. The CDR3 reads CASSPEQTTNEKLFF. The DNA for the CDR3 is TGTGCCAGCTCACCAGAACAGACAACTAATGAAAAACTGTTTTTT. The chain recombines TRBV18 with TRBJ1-4; D is ambiguous. This CDR3 has 15 residues. V lost 2 bases to trimming and J lost 0 bases, with 7 bases between them. Germline V gene lookup returns CDR1 KGHSH and CDR2 LQKENI.